This T cell receptor (beta chain) was obtained from a study of metastatic and nonmetastatic thyroid tumors. The overall study: Where malignant and benign thyroid patients were concerned, repertoires were compared across blood and tumor or nodule tissue.

General study results and limits: Malignant tumors reportedly showed significantly higher TCR beta diversity than benign nodules in both blood and tumor.

This clone is medium-sized by share. Its specificity is not known. As processed by the authors: Clinicopathological groups differed in CDR3, with these differences serving to build a distant-metastasis classifier for papillary thyroid cancer. Using MiXCR, TCRdb re-called clones from the PCR reads. These V and J calls are TCRdb output, not the study's own analysis. The sample lists fewer than 15,000 clones; approximately 23% were seen once. The germline gives CDR1 LGHDT, CDR2 YNNKEL (reference sequence). The CDR3 consists of 13 residues. V was pared by 1 base and J by 13 bases, with 16 bases between. All patients were treatment-naive before thyroid surgery.

The receptor was derived from a female donor with papillary thyroid cancer or a benign thyroid nodule (not recorded which). Some clones in this sample may be carry-over from other donors' samples. V and J are TRBV3-1 and TRBJ1-1, with TRBD1 as a possible D gene (5 bases). The sequencing sample was made of tumor tissue. CDR3 nucleotide sequence: TGTGCCAGCAGCCAAGGGGGGAGCTGGGGGGATTTCTTT. It yields the protein CASSQGGSWGDFF.